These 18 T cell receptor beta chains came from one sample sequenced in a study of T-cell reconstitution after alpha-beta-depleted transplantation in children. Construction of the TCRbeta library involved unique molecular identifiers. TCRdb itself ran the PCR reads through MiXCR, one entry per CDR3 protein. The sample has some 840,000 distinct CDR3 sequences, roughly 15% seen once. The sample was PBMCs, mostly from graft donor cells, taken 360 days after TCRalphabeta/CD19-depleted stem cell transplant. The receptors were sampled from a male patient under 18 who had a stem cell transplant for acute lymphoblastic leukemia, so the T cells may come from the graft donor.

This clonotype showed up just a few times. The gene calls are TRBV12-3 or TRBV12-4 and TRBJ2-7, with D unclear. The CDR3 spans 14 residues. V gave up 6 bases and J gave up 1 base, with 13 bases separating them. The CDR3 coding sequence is TGTGCCAGCAGCCTCCCCAGTGAGTCCTACGAGCAGTACTTC. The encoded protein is CASSLPSESYEQYF.

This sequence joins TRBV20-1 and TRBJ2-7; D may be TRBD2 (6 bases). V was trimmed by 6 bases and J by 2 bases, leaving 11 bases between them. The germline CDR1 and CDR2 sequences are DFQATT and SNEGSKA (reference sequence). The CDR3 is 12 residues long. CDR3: CSAEGPPYEQYF. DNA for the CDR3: TGCAGTGCGGAGGGACCTCCCTACGAGCAGTACTTC.

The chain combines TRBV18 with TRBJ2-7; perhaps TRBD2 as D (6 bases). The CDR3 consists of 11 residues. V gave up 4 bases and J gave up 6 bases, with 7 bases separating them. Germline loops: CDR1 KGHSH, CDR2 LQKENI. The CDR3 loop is CASSRLGEQYF. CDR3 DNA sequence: TGTGCCAGCTCACGACTAGGCGAGCAGTACTTC. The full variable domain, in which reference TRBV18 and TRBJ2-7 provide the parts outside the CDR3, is NAGVMQNPRHLVRRRGQEARLRCSPMKGHSHVYWYRQLPEEGLKFMVYLQKENIIDESGMPKERFSAEFPKEGPSILRIQQVVRGDSAAYFCASSRLGEQYFGPGTRLTVT.

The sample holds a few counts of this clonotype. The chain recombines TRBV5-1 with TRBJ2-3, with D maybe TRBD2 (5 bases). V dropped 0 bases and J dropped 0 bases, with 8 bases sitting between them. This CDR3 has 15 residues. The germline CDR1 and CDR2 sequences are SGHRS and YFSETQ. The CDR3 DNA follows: TGCGCCAGCAGCTTGGCAGGACTTAGCACAGATACGCAGTATTTT. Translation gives CASSLAGLSTDTQYF.

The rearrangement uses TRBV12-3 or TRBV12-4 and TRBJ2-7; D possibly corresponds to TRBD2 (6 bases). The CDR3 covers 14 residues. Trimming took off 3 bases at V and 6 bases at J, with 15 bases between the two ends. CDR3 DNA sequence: TGTGCCAGCAGTTTCTCCCTAAAAGCGGGCGAGCAGTACTTC. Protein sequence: CASSFSLKAGEQYF.

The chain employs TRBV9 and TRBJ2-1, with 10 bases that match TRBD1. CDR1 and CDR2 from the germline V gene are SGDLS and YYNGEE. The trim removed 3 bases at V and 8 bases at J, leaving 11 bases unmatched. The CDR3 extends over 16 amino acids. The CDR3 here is CASSERTGGGYHEQFF. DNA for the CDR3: TGTGCCAGCAGCGAGCGGACAGGGGGGGGATATCATGAGCAGTTCTTC.

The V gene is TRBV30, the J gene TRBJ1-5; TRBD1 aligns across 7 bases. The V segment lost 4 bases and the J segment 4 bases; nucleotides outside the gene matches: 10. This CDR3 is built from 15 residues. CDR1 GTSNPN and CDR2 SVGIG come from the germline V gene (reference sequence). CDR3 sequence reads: CAWTYPGQLNQPQHF. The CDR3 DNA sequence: TGTGCCTGGACCTACCCGGGACAGTTAAATCAGCCCCAGCATTTT.

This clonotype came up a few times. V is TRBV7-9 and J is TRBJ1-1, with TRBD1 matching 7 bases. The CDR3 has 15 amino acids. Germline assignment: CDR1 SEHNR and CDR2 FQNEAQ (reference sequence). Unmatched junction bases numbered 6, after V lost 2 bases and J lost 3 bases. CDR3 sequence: CASSLMGTGDTEAFF. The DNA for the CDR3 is TGTGCCAGCAGCTTAATGGGAACAGGGGACACTGAAGCTTTCTTT.

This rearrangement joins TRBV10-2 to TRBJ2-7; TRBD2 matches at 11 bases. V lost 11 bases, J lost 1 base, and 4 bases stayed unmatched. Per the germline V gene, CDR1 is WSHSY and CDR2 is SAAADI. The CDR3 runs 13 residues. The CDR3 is CAARLAGSYEQYF. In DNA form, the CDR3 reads TGCGCCGCCAGACTAGCGGGGTCCTACGAGCAGTACTTC.

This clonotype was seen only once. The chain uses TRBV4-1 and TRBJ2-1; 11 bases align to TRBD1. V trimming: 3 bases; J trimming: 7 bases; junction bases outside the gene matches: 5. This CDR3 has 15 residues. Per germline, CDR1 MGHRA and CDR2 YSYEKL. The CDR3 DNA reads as TGCGCCAGCAGCCAGCCGGGACAGGGGGGTAATGAGCAGTTCTTC. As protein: CASSQPGQGGNEQFF.

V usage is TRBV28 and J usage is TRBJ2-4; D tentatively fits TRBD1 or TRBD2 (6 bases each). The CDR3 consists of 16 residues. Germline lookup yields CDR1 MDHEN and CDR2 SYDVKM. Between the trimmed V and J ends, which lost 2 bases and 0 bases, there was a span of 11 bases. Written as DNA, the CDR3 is TGTGCCAGCAGTTTACAAGGGGGAGGAGCCAAAAACATTCAGTACTTC. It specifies CASSLQGGGAKNIQYF. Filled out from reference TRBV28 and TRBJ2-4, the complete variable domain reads DVKVTQSSRYLVKRTGEKVFLECVQDMDHENMFWYRQDPGLGLRLIYFSYDVKMKEKGDIPEGYSVSREKKERFSLILESASTNQTSMYLCASSLQGGGAKNIQYFGAGTRLSVL.

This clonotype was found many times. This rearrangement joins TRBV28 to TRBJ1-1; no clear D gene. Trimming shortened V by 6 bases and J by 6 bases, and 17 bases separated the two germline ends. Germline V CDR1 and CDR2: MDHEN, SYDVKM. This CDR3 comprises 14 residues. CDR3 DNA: TGTGCCAGCAGAACACGACTGGGAAGCCCTGAAGCTTTCTTT. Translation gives CASRTRLGSPEAFF.

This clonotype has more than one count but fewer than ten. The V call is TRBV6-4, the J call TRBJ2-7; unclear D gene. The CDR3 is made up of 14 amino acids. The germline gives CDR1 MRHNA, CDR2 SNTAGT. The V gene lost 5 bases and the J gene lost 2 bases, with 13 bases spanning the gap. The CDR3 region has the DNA TGTGCCAGCAGTCCGCGACCTGACACCTACGAGCAGTACTTC. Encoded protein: CASSPRPDTYEQYF.

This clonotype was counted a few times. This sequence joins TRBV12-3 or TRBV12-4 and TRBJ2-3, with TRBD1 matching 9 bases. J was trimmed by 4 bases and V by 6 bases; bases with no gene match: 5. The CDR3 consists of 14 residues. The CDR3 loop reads CASRGQGGADTQYF. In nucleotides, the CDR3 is TGTGCCAGCAGGGGACAGGGAGGAGCAGATACGCAGTATTTT.

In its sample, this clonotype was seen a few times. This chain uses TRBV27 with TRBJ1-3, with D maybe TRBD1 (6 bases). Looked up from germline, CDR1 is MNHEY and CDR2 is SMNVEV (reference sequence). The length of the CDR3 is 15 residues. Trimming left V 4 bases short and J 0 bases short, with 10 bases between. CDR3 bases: TGTGCCAGCAGTTCAGGGGCGTCCTCTGGAAACACCATATATTTT. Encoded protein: CASSSGASSGNTIYF.

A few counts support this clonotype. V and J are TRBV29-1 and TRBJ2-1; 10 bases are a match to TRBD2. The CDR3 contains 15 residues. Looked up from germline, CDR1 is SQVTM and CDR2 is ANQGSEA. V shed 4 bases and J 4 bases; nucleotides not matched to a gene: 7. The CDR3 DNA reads TGCAGCGTTGGAATTGGACTAGCGGATTACAATGAGCAGTTCTTC. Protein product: CSVGIGLADYNEQFF.

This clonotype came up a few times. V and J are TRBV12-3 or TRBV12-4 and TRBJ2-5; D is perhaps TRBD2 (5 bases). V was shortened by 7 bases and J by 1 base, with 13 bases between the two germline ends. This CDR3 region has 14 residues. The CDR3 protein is CASMFEGFQETQYF. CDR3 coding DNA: TGTGCCAGCATGTTCGAGGGATTCCAAGAGACCCAGTACTTC.

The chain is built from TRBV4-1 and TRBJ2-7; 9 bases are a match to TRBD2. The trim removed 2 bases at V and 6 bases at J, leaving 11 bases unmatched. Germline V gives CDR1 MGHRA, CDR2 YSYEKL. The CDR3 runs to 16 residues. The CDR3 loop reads CASSQIRAGGLGEQYF. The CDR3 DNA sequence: TGCGCCAGCAGCCAAATCAGAGCGGGAGGACTAGGCGAGCAGTACTTC.